The 26 T cell receptor beta chains listed next were all sequenced from one sample in a study of T-cell memory formation after mild COVID-19 (dated by TCRdb to the early 2020s). The protocol used for the library was 5' RACE. The run used an Illumina NovaSeq 6000. TCRdb took the public reads, trimmed them with fastp at Q25, ran MiXCR for clone calling and kept in-frame beta chains. Entries are consolidated by CDR3 protein sequence, retaining the most common genes and DNA. The sample table shows approximately 260,000 distinct CDR3 sequences, and about 17% are seen once. Of the sample, about 4% is held by the ten largest clones. The sequencing input was PBMCs or a T cell subset sorted from them (not recorded which). All receptors derive from a man between 18 and 29 years old who had mild COVID-19 (a few samples of this study predate the infection). The sample titles of this study are shuffled in the database, so cell type and time point are left out; the donor was told from shared clones.

This chain uses TRBV7-9 with TRBJ2-1, with 7 bases that match TRBD2. With V trimmed by 5 bases and J by 7 bases, 14 bases remained unmatched. Germline values: CDR1 SEHNR, CDR2 FQNEAQ (reference sequence). The CDR3 runs 16 residues. CDR3 amino acids: CASSTRQRGFVNEQFF. The CDR3 nucleotides are TGTGCCAGCAGCACCCGCCAGCGGGGATTTGTGAATGAGCAGTTCTTC.

The chain joins TRBV12-3 or TRBV12-4 to TRBJ1-3; the D gene is possibly TRBD1 (5 bases). The length of the CDR3 is 16 residues. V was cut by 6 bases and J by 3 bases, with 18 bases left in between. As DNA, the CDR3 is TGTGCCAGCAGCGGATCAGGGAGGAGAATTGGAAACACCATATATTTT. This sequence encodes CASSGSGRRIGNTIYF.

This clonotype was counted only a few times. The chain links TRBV5-1 to TRBJ2-1, with 8 bases fitting TRBD1. CDR3 length: 14 residues. J gave up 8 bases and V 4 bases, and 8 bases lay outside the gene matches. Germline V CDR1 and CDR2: SGHRS, YFSETQ. The CDR3 DNA follows: TGCGCCAGCAGCAAGAGACAGGGGAGGTATGAGCAGTTCTTC. It specifies CASSKRQGRYEQFF.

This clonotype was counted only a few times. CDR3 DNA sequence: TGCGCCAGCAGTCAGACTAGCGGGGGGAGTGAGACCCAGTACTTC. Its translation is CASSQTSGGSETQYF. V and J are TRBV5-1 and TRBJ2-5; 13 bases agree with TRBD2. Unmatched junction bases numbered 6, after V lost 5 bases and J lost 5 bases. This CDR3 is built from 15 residues. Germline CDR1 SGHRS, CDR2 YFSETQ.

The sample holds a few counts of this clonotype. The V and J genes are TRBV27 and TRBJ2-6; the D is unclear. The CDR3 loop spans 16 amino acids. Germline CDR1 is MNHEY and CDR2 is SMNVEV (reference sequence). V was pared by 4 bases and J by 2 bases, with 12 bases between. The CDR3 is CASSSAKPAGANVLTF. The CDR3 bases are TGTGCCAGCAGTTCCGCCAAGCCCGCTGGGGCCAACGTCCTGACTTTC.

This clonotype was seen more than once but under ten times. This rearrangement joins TRBV7-2 to TRBJ2-1; weak D call: TRBD1 (6 bases). CDR1 and CDR2 from the germline V gene are SGHTA and FQGNSA. V lost 1 base, J lost 7 bases, and 14 bases lay in between. The CDR3 runs 15 residues. The CDR3 region has the DNA TGTGCCAGCAGCTTAGGAGGGCAGGGGCGGAATGAGCAGTTCTTC. It is translated as CASSLGGQGRNEQFF.

This clonotype was counted only a few times. The CDR3 DNA reads TGTGCCAGCAGTGAAGGGGGGCCGACAGATACGCAGTATTTT. Its translation is CASSEGGPTDTQYF. The chain carries TRBV6-4 and TRBJ2-3, with D possibly being TRBD1 or TRBD2 (6 bases each). V shed 3 bases and J shed 3 bases, with 10 bases lying between them. Per germline, CDR1 MRHNA and CDR2 SNTAGT. The CDR3 consists of 14 residues.

The rearrangement uses TRBV10-3 and TRBJ2-3; D is perhaps TRBD2 (7 bases). V was trimmed by 7 bases and J by 5 bases, leaving 13 bases between them. This CDR3 region has 13 residues. CDR1 and CDR2 from the germline V gene are ENHRY and SYGVKD. As DNA, the CDR3 is TGTGCCATCATGGGAGGGGGGGAAGATACGCAGTATTTT. Translation: CAIMGGGEDTQYF.

This clonotype has just a few counts. The rearrangement joins TRBV7-6 to TRBJ1-1; D gene ambiguous. Germline assignment: CDR1 SGHVS and CDR2 FNYEAQ. The CDR3 loop spans 16 amino acids. V shed 1 base and J shed 1 base, with 13 bases lying between them. The CDR3 here is CASSLVRGIGNTEAFF. DNA for the CDR3: TGTGCCAGCAGCTTAGTCCGGGGTATAGGGAACACTGAAGCTTTCTTT.

This clonotype was picked up many times. The V gene is TRBV5-1, the J gene TRBJ2-6; D not resolved. The CDR3 length is 13 residues. Per the germline V gene, CDR1 is SGHRS and CDR2 is YFSETQ. V dropped 4 bases and J dropped 4 bases, with 6 bases sitting between them. The CDR3 spells CASSLPGANVLTF. Here the CDR3 DNA reads TGCGCCAGCAGCCTGCCCGGGGCCAACGTCCTGACTTTC.

The chain recombines TRBV20-1 with TRBJ2-1; D is unclear. This CDR3 has 15 residues. Trimming took 1 base from V and 5 from J, leaving 15 bases between them. From germline, CDR1 is DFQATT and CDR2 SNEGSKA (reference sequence). The CDR3 reads CSARVSSAENNEQFF. CDR3 bases: TGCAGTGCTAGAGTCTCCTCTGCAGAAAACAATGAGCAGTTCTTC.

A few counts support this clonotype. V gene TRBV6-2 or TRBV6-3 combines with J gene TRBJ2-7; 7 bases line up with TRBD2. V dropped 10 bases and J dropped 0; count of bases not matched to a gene: 9. Germline CDR1 MNHEY, CDR2 SVGEGT. This CDR3 comprises 14 residues. CDR3 residues: CATSGGGSSYEQYV. CDR3 nucleotide sequence: TGTGCCACCTCCGGCGGCGGGAGCTCCTACGAGCAGTACGTC.

This clonotype was observed many times. The chain joins TRBV12-3 or TRBV12-4 to TRBJ1-2; possibly TRBD1 for D (5 bases). This CDR3 has 14 amino acids. Deletions cut 3 bases from V and 8 bases from J, with 16 bases between. CDR3 amino acids: CASSFPGSFGGYTF. CDR3 nucleotides: TGTGCCAGCAGTTTTCCAGGGTCCTTCGGCGGCTACACCTTC.

Only a few counts were recorded for this clonotype. The V and J genes are TRBV3-1 and TRBJ1-2; D gene uncertain. V dropped 1 base and J dropped 4 bases, with 13 bases sitting between them. This CDR3 comprises 15 residues. The germline CDR1 and CDR2 sequences are LGHDT and YNNKEL (reference sequence). CDR3 loop: CASSQVGGQAYGYTF. The CDR3 nucleotides are TGTGCCAGCAGCCAAGTTGGAGGTCAGGCCTATGGCTACACCTTC.

This clonotype was detected many times. V and J are TRBV6-5 and TRBJ1-1; D is unclear. The germline V gene has CDR1 MNHEY and CDR2 SVGAGI. The CDR3 sequence is 12 residues long. Trimming removed 2 bases from V and 1 base from J, with 2 bases in between. This chain's CDR3 is CASSYENTEAFF. Written as DNA, the CDR3 is TGTGCCAGCAGTTACGAGAACACTGAAGCTTTCTTT.

The gene calls are TRBV7-9 and TRBJ1-4, with D possibly being TRBD1 (6 bases). Germline values: CDR1 SEHNR, CDR2 FQNEAQ (reference sequence). CDR3 length equals 14 residues. Between the trimmed V and J ends, which lost 4 bases and 13 bases, there was a span of 19 bases. Written as DNA, the CDR3 is TGTGCCAGCAGCTCAGACCCTTACACAGGGCGACTGTTTTTT. Amino acid sequence: CASSSDPYTGRLFF.

There are a few counts of this clonotype. The chain combines TRBV4-1 with TRBJ1-2, with a weak D call TRBD1 (5 bases). Germline-derived CDR1 and CDR2 are MGHRA and YSYEKL. This CDR3 is 15 amino acids long. Trimming took 3 bases from V and 1 from J, leaving 12 bases between them. As DNA, the CDR3 is TGCGCCAGCAGCCACGGGGCAGGAGTTAACTATGGCTACACCTTC. This gives the protein CASSHGAGVNYGYTF.

The chain joins TRBV9 to TRBJ1-1, with D possibly TRBD1 on 5 matching bases. The CDR3 contains 14 residues. V dropped 0 bases and J dropped 11 bases, with 17 bases sitting between them. The germline V gene has CDR1 SGDLS and CDR2 YYNGEE. CDR3 in DNA: TGTGCCAGCAGCGTAGAAGTTGAGGGGCGCGAGGCTTTCTTT. Its protein is CASSVEVEGREAFF.

J is TRBJ1-2 and V is TRBV6-5; D is perhaps TRBD1 (5 bases). The germline gives CDR1 MNHEY, CDR2 SVGAGI. The ends were cut back, 5 bases at V and 4 bases at J, with 11 bases in the middle. The CDR3 contains 13 residues. The CDR3 nucleotides read TGTGCCAGCAGTCCAGGGTCCCCCTATGGCTACACCTTC. It codes for CASSPGSPYGYTF.

This clonotype was found a few times. The chain has TRBV6-5 and TRBJ2-7; 11 nucleotides match TRBD2. CDR1 MNHEY and CDR2 SVGAGI come from the germline V gene. The CDR3 is 15 amino acids. V dropped 6 bases and J dropped 3; count of bases not matched to a gene: 7. The CDR3 loop is CASRPLGLAGYEQYV. In DNA, the CDR3 is TGTGCCAGCAGGCCACTAGGACTAGCGGGCTACGAGCAGTACGTC.

This clonotype showed up just a few times. The chain carries TRBV3-1 and TRBJ2-3; no clear D. Looked up from germline, CDR1 is LGHDT and CDR2 is YNNKEL (reference sequence). V gave up 2 bases and J gave up 2 bases, with 2 bases separating them. The CDR3 is 12 amino acids. DNA for the CDR3: TGTGCCAGCAGCCAAACCACAGATACGCAGTATTTT. This sequence encodes CASSQTTDTQYF.

Only a few counts were recorded for this clonotype. The genes are TRBV19 and TRBJ2-3; 7 bases fit TRBD1. The CDR3 is made up of 15 amino acids. Trimming cost V 6 bases and J 2 bases; bases outside gene matches: 8. The germline gives CDR1 LNHDA, CDR2 SQIVND (reference sequence). The CDR3 is CASSTGTDITDTQYF. The CDR3 DNA reads TGTGCCAGTAGCACCGGGACAGATATCACAGATACGCAGTATTTT. Supplemented by reference TRBV19 and TRBJ2-3, the full variable domain reads DGGITQSPKYLFRKEGQNVTLSCEQNLNHDAMYWYRQDPGQGLRLIYYSQIVNDFQKGDIAEGYSVSREKKESFPLTVTSAQKNPTAFYLCASSTGTDITDTQYFGPGTRLTVL.

The J gene is TRBJ2-5, the V gene TRBV7-2; D remains ambiguous. The CDR3 is 16 amino acids. Looked up from germline, CDR1 is SGHTA and CDR2 is FQGNSA. The germline V and J ends were trimmed by 0 bases and 1 base, with 12 bases remaining between them. The CDR3 DNA is TGTGCCAGCAGCTTAGCTTTCAGTCGGGCCCAAGAGACCCAGTACTTC. This translates into CASSLAFSRAQETQYF.

The chain uses TRBV7-2 and TRBJ1-1; possibly TRBD1 for D (6 bases). Germline loops: CDR1 SGHTA, CDR2 FQGNSA. Trimming removed 2 bases from V and 0 bases from J, with 10 bases in between. This CDR3 comprises 15 residues. CDR3 nucleotide sequence: TGTGCCAGCAGCTTAAGGAGGGACATGAACACTGAAGCTTTCTTT. Translating gives CASSLRRDMNTEAFF.

The chain joins TRBV5-1 to TRBJ1-5; 7 nucleotides align to TRBD1. The CDR3 runs 14 residues. Germline V gives CDR1 SGHRS, CDR2 YFSETQ. V gave up 4 bases and J gave up 8 bases; unmatched junction bases: 9. Written as DNA, the CDR3 is TGCGCCAGCAGCGCCACAGGGGCCGGGAAGCCCCAGCATTTT. The encoded protein is CASSATGAGKPQHF.

This clonotype was observed a handful of times. V gene TRBV29-1 combines with J gene TRBJ2-3, with D perhaps matching TRBD1 (6 bases). The length of the CDR3 is 13 residues. From germline, CDR1 is SQVTM and CDR2 ANQGSEA. Trimming removed 4 bases at V and 6 bases at J, with 14 bases between. CDR3 amino acids: CSVAGARLDTQYF. CDR3 DNA sequence: TGCAGCGTTGCAGGGGCGCGTCTGGATACGCAGTATTTT.